The 7 T cell receptor beta chains below were found in one sample sequenced in a study of T-cell memory formation after mild COVID-19. TCRdb reprocessed the 5' RACE reads with MiXCR, giving one entry per CDR3 protein. This table has about 210,000 distinct CDR3 sequences, 25% to 35% appearing once. Sequenced input: PBMCs or a T cell subset sorted from them (not recorded which). The origin of the receptors is an adult woman who had mild COVID-19 (a few samples of this study predate the infection). Cell type and time point are not known.

The chain combines TRBV6-2 or TRBV6-3 with TRBJ2-2; no clear D gene. Trimming stripped 2 bases from V and 1 base from J, with 8 bases between. Germline CDR1 reads MNHEY; CDR2 reads SVGEGT. The CDR3 runs 15 residues. For the CDR3, the DNA is TGTGCCAGCAGTTACGGTATGCAGAACACCGGGGAGCTGTTTTTT. Translation gives CASSYGMQNTGELFF.

The V gene is TRBV5-5, the J gene TRBJ2-7, with TRBD2 identical over 7 bases. The CDR3 has 15 residues. With 2 bases clipped from V and 0 bases from J, the junction kept 5 bases outside the gene matches. Germline values: CDR1 SGHKS, CDR2 YYEKEE (reference sequence). The CDR3 reads CASSFEGGSSYEQYF. In DNA form, the CDR3 reads TGTGCCAGCAGCTTTGAGGGAGGGAGCTCCTACGAGCAGTACTTC.

The chain couples TRBV21-1 to TRBJ1-2. TRBV21-1 is a listed pseudogene. The CDR3 has 15 amino acids. For the CDR3, the DNA is TGTGCCAGCAGCAATCCTCCCCGGTGCGGCTATGGCTACACCTTC. It yields the protein CASSNPPRCGYGYTF.

There are many counts of this clonotype. The chain combines TRBV27 with TRBJ2-2; possible D gene TRBD1, 6 bases. This CDR3 spans 15 amino acids. Germline V gives CDR1 MNHEY, CDR2 SMNVEV (reference sequence). V lost 9 bases, J lost 1 base, and 15 bases lay in between. For the CDR3, the DNA is TGTGCCAGTAGACAAGGGGACATGAACACCGGGGAGCTGTTTTTT. It codes for CASRQGDMNTGELFF.

This chain connects TRBV9 to TRBJ1-2; 11 nucleotides line up with TRBD1. V lost 4 bases, J lost 6 bases, and 11 bases stayed unmatched. The CDR3 consists of 16 residues. Germline CDR1 is SGDLS and CDR2 is YYNGEE. This chain's CDR3 is CASSSLPGGQGDGYTF. DNA of the CDR3: TGTGCCAGCAGCTCACTCCCCGGGGGACAGGGGGATGGCTACACCTTC.

This clonotype was seen a handful of times. The chain has TRBV6-5 and TRBJ2-1; TRBD1 agrees at 8 bases. The CDR3 covers 15 residues. The germline gives CDR1 MNHEY, CDR2 SVGAGI. With 6 bases clipped from V and 1 base from J, the junction kept 5 bases outside the gene matches. CDR3 coding DNA: TGTGCCAGCAGACAGACAGGGGTGTCCTACAATGAGCAGTTCTTC. This translates into CASRQTGVSYNEQFF.

This chain uses TRBV11-3 with TRBJ2-5; D possibly matches TRBD1 or TRBD2 (6 bases each). Germline V CDR1 and CDR2: SGHNT, YENEEA. Trimming removed 4 bases at V and 2 bases at J, with 20 bases between. This CDR3 is built from 17 residues. The CDR3 DNA reads as TGTGCCAGCAGCTCCGACCCTTCCGGGGGCCAGCAAGAGACCCAGTACTTC. Encoded protein: CASSSDPSGGQQETQYF.